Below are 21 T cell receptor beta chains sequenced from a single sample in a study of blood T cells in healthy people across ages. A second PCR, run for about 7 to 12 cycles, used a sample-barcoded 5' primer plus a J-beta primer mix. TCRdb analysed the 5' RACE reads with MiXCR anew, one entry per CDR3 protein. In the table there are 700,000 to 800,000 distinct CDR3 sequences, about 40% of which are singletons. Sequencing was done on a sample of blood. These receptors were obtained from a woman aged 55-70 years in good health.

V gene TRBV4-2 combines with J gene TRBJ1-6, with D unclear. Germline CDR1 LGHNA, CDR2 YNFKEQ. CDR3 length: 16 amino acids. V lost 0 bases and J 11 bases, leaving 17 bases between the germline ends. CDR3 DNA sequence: TGTGCCAGCAGCCAAGATCGGCCAGGTGGCGGTGCACCCCTCCACTTT. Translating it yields CASSQDRPGGGAPLHF.

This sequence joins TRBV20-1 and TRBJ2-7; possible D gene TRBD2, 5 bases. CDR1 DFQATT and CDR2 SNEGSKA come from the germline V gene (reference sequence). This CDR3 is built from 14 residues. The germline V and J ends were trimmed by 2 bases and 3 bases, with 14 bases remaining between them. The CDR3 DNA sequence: TGCAGTGCTAGAAGGACTGGCGGAAACTACGAGCAGTACTTC. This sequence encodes CSARRTGGNYEQYF.

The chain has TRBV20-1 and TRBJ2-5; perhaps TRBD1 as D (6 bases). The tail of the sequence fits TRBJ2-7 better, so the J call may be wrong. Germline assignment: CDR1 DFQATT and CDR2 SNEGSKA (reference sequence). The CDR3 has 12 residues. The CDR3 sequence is CSARVAGAEQYF. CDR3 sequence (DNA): TGCAGTGCTAGAGTGGCAGGGGCCGAGCAGTACTTC.

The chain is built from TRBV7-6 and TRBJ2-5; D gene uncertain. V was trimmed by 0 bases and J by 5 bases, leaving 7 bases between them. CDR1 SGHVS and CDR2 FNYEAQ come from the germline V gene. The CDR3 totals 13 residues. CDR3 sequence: CASSLAIGETQYF. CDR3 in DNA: TGTGCCAGCAGCTTAGCGATCGGCGAGACCCAGTACTTC.

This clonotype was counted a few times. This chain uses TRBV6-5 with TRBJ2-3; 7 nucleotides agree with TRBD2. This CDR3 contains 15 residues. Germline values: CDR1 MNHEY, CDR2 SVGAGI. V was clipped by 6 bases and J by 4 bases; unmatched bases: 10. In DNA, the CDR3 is TGTGCCAGCAGCGGGGGGATCGCGGTCGCAGATACGCAGTATTTT. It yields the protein CASSGGIAVADTQYF.

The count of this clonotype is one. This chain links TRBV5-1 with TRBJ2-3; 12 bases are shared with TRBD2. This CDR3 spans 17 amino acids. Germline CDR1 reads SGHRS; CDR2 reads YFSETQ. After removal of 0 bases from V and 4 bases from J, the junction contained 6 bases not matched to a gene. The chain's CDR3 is CASSLALLAGGADTQYF. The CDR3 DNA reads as TGCGCCAGCAGCTTGGCCCTACTAGCGGGAGGAGCAGATACGCAGTATTTT.

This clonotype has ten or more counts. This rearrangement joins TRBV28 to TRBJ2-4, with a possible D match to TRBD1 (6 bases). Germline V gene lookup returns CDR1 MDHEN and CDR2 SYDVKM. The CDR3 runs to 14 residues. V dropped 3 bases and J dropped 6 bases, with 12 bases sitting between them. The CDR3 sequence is CASSFRTDTNIQYF. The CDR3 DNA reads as TGTGCCAGCAGTTTCCGGACAGACACAAACATTCAGTACTTC.

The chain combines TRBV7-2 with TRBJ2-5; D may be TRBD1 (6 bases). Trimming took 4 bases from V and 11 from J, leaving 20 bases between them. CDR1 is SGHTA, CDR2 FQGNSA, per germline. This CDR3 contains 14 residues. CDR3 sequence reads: CASSSGDGYDEQYF. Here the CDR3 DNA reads TGTGCCAGCAGCTCAGGGGATGGATACGATGAGCAGTACTTC.

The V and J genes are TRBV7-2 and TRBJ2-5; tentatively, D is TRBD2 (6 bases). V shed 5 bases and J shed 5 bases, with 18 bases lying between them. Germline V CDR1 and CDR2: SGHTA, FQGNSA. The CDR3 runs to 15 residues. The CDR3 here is CASSAPGGPRETQYF. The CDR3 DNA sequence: TGTGCCAGCAGCGCACCCGGAGGGCCTCGGGAGACCCAGTACTTC. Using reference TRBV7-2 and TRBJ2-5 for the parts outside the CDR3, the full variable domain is GAGVSQSPSNKVTEKGKDVELRCDPISGHTALYWYRQSLGQGLEFLIYFQGNSAPDKSGLPSDRFSAERTGGSVSTLTIQRTQQEDSAVYLCASSAPGGPRETQYFGPGTRLLVL.

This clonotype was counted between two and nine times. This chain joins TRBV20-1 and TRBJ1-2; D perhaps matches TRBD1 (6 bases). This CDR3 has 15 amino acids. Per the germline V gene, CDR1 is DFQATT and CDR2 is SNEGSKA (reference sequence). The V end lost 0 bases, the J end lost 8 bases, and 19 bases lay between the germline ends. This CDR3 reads CSARDHLGGPWGYTF. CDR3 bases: TGCAGTGCTAGAGACCATCTGGGGGGCCCTTGGGGCTACACCTTC.

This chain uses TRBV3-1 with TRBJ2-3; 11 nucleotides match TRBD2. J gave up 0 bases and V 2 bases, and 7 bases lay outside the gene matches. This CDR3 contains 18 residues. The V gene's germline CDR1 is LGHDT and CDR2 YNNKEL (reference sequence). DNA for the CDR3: TGTGCCAGCAGCCAAAGTAGCGGGGGGGCCACAAGCACAGATACGCAGTATTTT. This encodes CASSQSSGGATSTDTQYF.

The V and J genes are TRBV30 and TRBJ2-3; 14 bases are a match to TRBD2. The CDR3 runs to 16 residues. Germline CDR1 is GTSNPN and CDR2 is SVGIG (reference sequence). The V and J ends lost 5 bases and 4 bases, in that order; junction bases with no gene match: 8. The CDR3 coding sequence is TGTGCCTGGGGGACTAGCGGGGGCCCAGGCGCAGATACGCAGTATTTT. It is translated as CAWGTSGGPGADTQYF.

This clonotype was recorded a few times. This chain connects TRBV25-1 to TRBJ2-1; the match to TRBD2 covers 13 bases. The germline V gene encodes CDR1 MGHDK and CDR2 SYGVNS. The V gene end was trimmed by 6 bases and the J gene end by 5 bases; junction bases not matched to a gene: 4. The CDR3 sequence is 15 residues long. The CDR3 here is CASRSGTSGNNEQFF. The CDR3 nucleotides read TGTGCCAGCAGATCCGGGACTAGCGGGAACAATGAGCAGTTCTTC.

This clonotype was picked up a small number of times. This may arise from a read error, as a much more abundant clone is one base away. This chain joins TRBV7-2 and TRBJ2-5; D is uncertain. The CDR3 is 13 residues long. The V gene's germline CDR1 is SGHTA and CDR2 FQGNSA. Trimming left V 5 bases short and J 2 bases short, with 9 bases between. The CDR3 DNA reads TGTGCCAGCAGCGTGATGGGGCAAGAGACCCAGTACTTC. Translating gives CASSVMGQETQYF.

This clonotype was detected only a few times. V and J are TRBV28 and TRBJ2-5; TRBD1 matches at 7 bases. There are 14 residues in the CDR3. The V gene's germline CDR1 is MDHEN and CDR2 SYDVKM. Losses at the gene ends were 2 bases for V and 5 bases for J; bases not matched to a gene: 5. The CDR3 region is CASSLRGLSETQYF. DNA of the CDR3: TGTGCCAGCAGTTTAAGGGGGCTATCGGAGACCCAGTACTTC.

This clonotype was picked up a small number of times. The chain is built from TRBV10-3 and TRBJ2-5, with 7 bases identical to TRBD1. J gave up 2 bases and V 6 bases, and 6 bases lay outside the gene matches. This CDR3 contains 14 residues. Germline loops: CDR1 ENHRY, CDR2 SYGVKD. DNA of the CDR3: TGTGCCATCAGCCAGTTGGACAGGCAAGAGACCCAGTACTTC. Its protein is CAISQLDRQETQYF.

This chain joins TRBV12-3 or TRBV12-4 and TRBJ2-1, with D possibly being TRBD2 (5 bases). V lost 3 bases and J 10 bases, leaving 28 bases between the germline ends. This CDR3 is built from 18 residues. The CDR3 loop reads CASSFGRSSGRAHYEQFF. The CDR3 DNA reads TGTGCCAGCAGTTTCGGGCGGTCCAGTGGGAGAGCCCACTACGAGCAGTTCTTC.

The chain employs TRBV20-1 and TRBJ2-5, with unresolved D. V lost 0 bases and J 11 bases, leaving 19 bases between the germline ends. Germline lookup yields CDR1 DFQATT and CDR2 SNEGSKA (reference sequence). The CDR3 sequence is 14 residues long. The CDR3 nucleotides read TGCAGTGCTAGAGATCGTCCTAAAACCGCTGAGCAGTACTTC. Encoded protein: CSARDRPKTAEQYF.

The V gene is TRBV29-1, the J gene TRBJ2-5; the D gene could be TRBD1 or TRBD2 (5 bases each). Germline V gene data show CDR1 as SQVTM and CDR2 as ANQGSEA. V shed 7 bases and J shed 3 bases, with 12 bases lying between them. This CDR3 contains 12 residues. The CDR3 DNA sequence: TGCAGCGGGTGGATGGGGGAAGAGACCCAGTACTTC. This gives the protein CSGWMGEETQYF.

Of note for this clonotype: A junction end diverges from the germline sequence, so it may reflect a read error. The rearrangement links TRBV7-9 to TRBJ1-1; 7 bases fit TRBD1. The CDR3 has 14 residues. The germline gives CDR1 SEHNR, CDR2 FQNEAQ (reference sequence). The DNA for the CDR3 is TGTGCCGGCAGCTTCAGGGGGGTGAACACTGAAGCTTTCTTT. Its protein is CAGSFRGVNTEAFF.

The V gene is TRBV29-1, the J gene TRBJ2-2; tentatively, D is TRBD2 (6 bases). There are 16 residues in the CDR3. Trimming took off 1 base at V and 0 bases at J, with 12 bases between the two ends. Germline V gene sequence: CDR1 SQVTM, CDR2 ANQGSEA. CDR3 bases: TGCAGCGTTGAAGGATTAGCGGAGACGAACACCGGGGAGCTGTTTTTT. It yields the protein CSVEGLAETNTGELFF.